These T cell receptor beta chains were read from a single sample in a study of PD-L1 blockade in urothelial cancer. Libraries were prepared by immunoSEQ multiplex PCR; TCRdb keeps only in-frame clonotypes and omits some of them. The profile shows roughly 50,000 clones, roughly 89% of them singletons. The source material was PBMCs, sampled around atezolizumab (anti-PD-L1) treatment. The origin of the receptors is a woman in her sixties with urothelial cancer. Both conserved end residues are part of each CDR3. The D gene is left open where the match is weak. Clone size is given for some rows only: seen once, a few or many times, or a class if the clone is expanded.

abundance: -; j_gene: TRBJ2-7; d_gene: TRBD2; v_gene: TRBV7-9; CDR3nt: TGTGCCAGCAGCTTAGCTAGCGGGGGGTACGAGCAGTACTTC; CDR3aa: CASSLASGGYEQYF
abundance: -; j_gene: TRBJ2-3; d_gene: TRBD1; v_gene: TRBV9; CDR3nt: TGTGCCAGCAGCACAGGGGGCGCGGCAGTGAATACGCAGTATTTT; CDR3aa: CASSTGGAAVNTQYF
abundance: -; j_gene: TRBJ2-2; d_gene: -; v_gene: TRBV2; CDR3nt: TGTGCCAGCGAACGGGGGGCCTACACCGGGGAGCTGTTTTTT; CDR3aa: CASERGAYTGELFF
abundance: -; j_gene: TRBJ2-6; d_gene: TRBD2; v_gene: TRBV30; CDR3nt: TGTGCCTGGATTCTTACGAGCGGGAGAGGTGTTCCTGGGGCCAACGTCCTGACTTTC; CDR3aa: CAWILTSGRGVPGANVLTF
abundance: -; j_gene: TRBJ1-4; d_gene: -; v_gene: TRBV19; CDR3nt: TGTGCCAGTAGTATAGCGGGAGGATTCAATGAAAAACTGTTTTTT; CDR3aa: CASSIAGGFNEKLFF
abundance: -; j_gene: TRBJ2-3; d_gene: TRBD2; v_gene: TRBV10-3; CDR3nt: TGTGCCATCAGAGTAGCGGGATTGGCAGATACGCAGTATTTT; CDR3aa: CAIRVAGLADTQYF
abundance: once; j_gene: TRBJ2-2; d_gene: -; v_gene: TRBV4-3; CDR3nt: TGCGCCAGCAGCCAAGAAGGGGGCACCGGGGAGCTGTTTTTT; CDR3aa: CASSQEGGTGELFF
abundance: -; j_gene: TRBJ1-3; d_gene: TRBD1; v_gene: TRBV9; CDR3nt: TGTGCCAGCAGCGGTTCGACAGGGGGCGGTGGAAACACCATATATTTT; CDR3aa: CASSGSTGGGGNTIYF
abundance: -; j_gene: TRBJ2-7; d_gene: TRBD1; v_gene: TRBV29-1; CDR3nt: TGCAGCGTTGGGGACAGGGGGCTGTGGGAGCAGTACTTC; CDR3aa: CSVGDRGLWEQYF
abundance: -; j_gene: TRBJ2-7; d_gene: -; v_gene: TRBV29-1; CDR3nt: TGCAGTGCTGTACCGACAGGCCGCGGTTCCGAGCAGTACTTC; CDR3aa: CSAVPTGRGSEQYF
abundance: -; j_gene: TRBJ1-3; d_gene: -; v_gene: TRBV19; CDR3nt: TGTGCCAGTAGTCAGGATCCAGGAAACACCATATATTTT; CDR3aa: CASSQDPGNTIYF
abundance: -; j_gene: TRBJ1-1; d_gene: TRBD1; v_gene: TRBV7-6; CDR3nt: TGTGCCAGCAGCTCCGGGTCCCGGGACAGGGTAGGGATGAACACTGAAGCTTTCTTT; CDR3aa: CASSSGSRDRVGMNTEAFF
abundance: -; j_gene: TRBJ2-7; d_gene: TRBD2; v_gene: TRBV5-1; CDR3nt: TGCGCCAGCAGCTCCTCGGGACTAGCGAGGCATCCTACGGAGCAGTACTTC; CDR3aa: CASSSSGLARHPTEQYF
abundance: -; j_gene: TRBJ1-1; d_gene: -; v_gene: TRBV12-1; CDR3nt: TGTGCCAGCAGCTTTGGGGCCCCGCGGGGAACCGCTGAAGCTTTCTTT; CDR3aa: CASSFGAPRGTAEAFF
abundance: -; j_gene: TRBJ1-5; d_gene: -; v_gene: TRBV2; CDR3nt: TGTGCCAGCAGTCCAGAAAGCAATCAGCCCCAGCATTTT; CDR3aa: CASSPESNQPQHF
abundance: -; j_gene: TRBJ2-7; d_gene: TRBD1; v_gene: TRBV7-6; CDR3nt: TGTGCCAGCAGCTTAGCGACAGGGCCGTCCTACGAGCAGTACTTC; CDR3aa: CASSLATGPSYEQYF
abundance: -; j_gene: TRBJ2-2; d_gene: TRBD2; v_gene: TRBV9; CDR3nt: TGTGCCAGCAGCCCGGTTGTGGGTAGCGGGATGTGGATCGGCGCCGGGGAGCTGTTTTTT; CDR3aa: CASSPVVGSGMWIGAGELFF
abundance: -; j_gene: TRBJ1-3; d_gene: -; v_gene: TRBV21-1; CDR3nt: TGTGCCAGCAGCAAACGGCCCAGGGTCGAGAACACCATATATTTT; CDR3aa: CASSKRPRVENTIYF
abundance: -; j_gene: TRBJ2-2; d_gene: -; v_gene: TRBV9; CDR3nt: TGTGCCAGCAGCGTAGCTGGCAGGGGAACCGGGGAGCTGTTTTTT; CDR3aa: CASSVAGRGTGELFF
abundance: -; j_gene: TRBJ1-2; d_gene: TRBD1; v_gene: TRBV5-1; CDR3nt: TGCGCCAGCAGCTTGACCGTTGGGACAGGGGATGGCTACACCTTC; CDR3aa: CASSLTVGTGDGYTF
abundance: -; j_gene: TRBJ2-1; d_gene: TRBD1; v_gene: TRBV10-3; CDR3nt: TGTGCCATCAGTCGAACAGGGGGCGTGAATGAGCAGTTCTTC; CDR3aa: CAISRTGGVNEQFF
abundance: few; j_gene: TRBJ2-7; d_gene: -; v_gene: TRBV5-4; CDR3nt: TGTGCCAGCAGCTCAGGGAGGAAGGCCTACGAGCAGTACTTC; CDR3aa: CASSSGRKAYEQYF
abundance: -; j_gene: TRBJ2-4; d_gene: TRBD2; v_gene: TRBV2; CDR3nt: TGTGCCAGCAGGAAGGGGTCGGTAGCGGGAGGTAGTGAAGCCAAAAACATTCAGTACTTC; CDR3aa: CASRKGSVAGGSEAKNIQYF
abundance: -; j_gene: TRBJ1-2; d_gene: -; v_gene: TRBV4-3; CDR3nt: TGCGCCAGCAGCCAGGAAACAGGGTATGGCTACACCTTC; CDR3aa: CASSQETGYGYTF
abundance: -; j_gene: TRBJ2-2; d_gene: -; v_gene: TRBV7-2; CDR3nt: TGTGCCAGCAGCAGCCCTAACACCGGGGAGCTGTTTTTT; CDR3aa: CASSSPNTGELFF
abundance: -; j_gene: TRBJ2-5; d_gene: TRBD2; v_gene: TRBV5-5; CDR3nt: TGTGCCAGCAGCCCTAGCGGGTGGGAGACCCAGTACTTC; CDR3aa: CASSPSGWETQYF
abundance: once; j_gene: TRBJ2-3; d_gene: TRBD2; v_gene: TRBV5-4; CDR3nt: TGTGCCAGCAGCTCAGGAGCGGGGTCTAGCACAGATACGCAGTATTTT; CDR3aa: CASSSGAGSSTDTQYF
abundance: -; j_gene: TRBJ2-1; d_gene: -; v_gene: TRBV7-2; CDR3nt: TGTGCCAGCAGCTTTCTATCGAATGAGCAGTTCTTC; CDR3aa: CASSFLSNEQFF
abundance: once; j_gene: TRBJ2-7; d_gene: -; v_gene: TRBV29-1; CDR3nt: TGCAGCGTCAGATACAGGAGTAAAGACTACGAGCAGTACTTC; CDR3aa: CSVRYRSKDYEQYF
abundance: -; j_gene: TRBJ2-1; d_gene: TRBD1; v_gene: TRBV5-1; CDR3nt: TGCGCCAGCAGCTTGGGACAGGGGGATGAGCAGTTCTTC; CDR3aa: CASSLGQGDEQFF
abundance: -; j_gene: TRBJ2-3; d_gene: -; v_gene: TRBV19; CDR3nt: TGTGCCAGTAGTCCGGCGACAGGCTACACAGATACGCAGTATTTT; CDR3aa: CASSPATGYTDTQYF
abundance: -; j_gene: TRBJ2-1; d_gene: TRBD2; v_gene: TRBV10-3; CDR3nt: TGTGCCATCGGCTCGGGCCTAGCGGGAGAGCAGTTCTTC; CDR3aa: CAIGSGLAGEQFF
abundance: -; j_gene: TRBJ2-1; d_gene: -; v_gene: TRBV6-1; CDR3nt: TGTGCCAGCAGTGCGGGTCAAGGGACTTTCAATGAGCAGTTCTTC; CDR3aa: CASSAGQGTFNEQFF
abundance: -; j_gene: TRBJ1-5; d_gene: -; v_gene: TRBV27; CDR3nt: TGTGCCAGCAGTTCTCCAGGGTTGGGTCAGCCCCAGCATTTT; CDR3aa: CASSSPGLGQPQHF
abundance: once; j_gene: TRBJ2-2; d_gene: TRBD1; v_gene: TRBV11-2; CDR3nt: TGTGCCAGCAACCCAAATTACCGACAGGGGAACACCGGGGAGCTGTTTTTT; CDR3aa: CASNPNYRQGNTGELFF
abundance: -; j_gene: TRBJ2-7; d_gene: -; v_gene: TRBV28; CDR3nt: TGTGCCAGCAGTTTTTCAACAGGGATGAATTCCTACGAGCAGTACTTC; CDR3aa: CASSFSTGMNSYEQYF
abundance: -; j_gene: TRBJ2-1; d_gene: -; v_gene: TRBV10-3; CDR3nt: TGTGCCACGGGGACTTTCTACAATGAGCAGTTCTTC; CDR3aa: CATGTFYNEQFF
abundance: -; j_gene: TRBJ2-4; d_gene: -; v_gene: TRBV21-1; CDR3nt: TGTGCCAGCAGCTTGGCACTAGCGGGGGGCCGGGGAAACATTCAGTACTTC; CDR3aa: CASSLALAGGRGNIQYF
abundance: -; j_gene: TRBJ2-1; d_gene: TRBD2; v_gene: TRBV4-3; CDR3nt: TGCGCCAGCAGCCAAGGGGCGGGAGCGAACAATGAGCAGTTCTTC; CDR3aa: CASSQGAGANNEQFF
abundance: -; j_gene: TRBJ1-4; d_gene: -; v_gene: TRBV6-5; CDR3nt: TGTGCCAGCAGTAGCGAGGCGGATGAAAAACTGTTTTTT; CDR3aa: CASSSEADEKLFF
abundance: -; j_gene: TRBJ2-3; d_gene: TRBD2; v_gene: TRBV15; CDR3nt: TGTGCCACCAGTATACTAGCGGAGGGGGATACGCAGTATTTT; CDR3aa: CATSILAEGDTQYF
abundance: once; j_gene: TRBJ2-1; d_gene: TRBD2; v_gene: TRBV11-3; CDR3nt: TGTGCCAGCAGCCCGGGGGGGAATCGCGCCTACAATGAGCAGTTCTTC; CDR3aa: CASSPGGNRAYNEQFF
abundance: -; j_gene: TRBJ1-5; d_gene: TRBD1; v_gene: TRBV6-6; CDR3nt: TGTGCCAGCAGTCGGGACAGGGGACCCCAGCATTTT; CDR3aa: CASSRDRGPQHF